The rows below give T cell receptor beta chains drawn from one sample of a study of blood T cell repertoires in COVID-19. Here immunoSEQ multiplex PCR was the method, and the copy in TCRdb shows in-frame clones only, minus some. The sample has tens of thousands of clones; around 77% are singletons. The sequenced material came from peripheral blood. The receptors derive from an elderly woman with acute or convalescent COVID-19. CDR3s include the opening cysteine and the closing phenylalanine or tryptophan. Each record gives: clone size, D gene, J gene, V gene, CDR3 protein, CDR3 DNA. D genes are given only for firm matches. Not all rows give a size; the values are once, few, many and, for expanded clones, a class.

abundance: few; d_gene: TRBD2; j_gene: TRBJ2-1; v_gene: TRBV5-4; CDR3aa: CAVGGLVFNEQFF; CDR3nt: TGTGCGGTTGGGGGACTAGTCTTCAATGAGCAGTTCTTC
abundance: many; d_gene: -; j_gene: TRBJ2-1; v_gene: TRBV21-1; CDR3aa: CASSNSFSGNAYNEQFF; CDR3nt: TGTGCCAGCAGCAACTCCTTTAGCGGGAACGCCTACAATGAGCAGTTCTTC
abundance: -; d_gene: -; j_gene: TRBJ2-7; v_gene: TRBV14; CDR3aa: CASTHPRKSYEQYF; CDR3nt: TGTGCCAGCACCCACCCCAGAAAGTCCTACGAGCAGTACTTC
abundance: -; d_gene: -; j_gene: TRBJ2-3; v_gene: TRBV4-2; CDR3aa: CASRAREASRDTQYF; CDR3nt: TGTGCCAGCAGAGCGAGGGAGGCCTCAAGAGATACGCAGTATTTT
abundance: -; d_gene: -; j_gene: TRBJ1-1; v_gene: TRBV27; CDR3aa: CASSWGGSGRTFF; CDR3nt: TGTGCCAGCAGTTGGGGGGGCTCGGGTAGGACTTTCTTT
abundance: -; d_gene: TRBD2; j_gene: TRBJ2-7; v_gene: TRBV5-6; CDR3aa: CASSSNPGLGVYEQYF; CDR3nt: TGTGCCAGCAGCTCCAACCCGGGACTAGGGGTCTACGAGCAGTACTTC
abundance: -; d_gene: -; j_gene: TRBJ2-5; v_gene: TRBV7-9; CDR3aa: CASSPTAGQGRETQYF; CDR3nt: TGTGCCAGCAGCCCTACGGCGGGGCAGGGAAGGGAGACCCAGTACTTC
abundance: -; d_gene: -; j_gene: TRBJ1-2; v_gene: TRBV6-5; CDR3aa: CASSLGGYGYTF; CDR3nt: TGTGCCAGCAGTCTTGGAGGGTATGGCTACACCTTC
abundance: -; d_gene: TRBD2; j_gene: TRBJ2-2; v_gene: TRBV6-1; CDR3aa: CASSESGTSGTTGELFF; CDR3nt: TGTGCCAGCAGTGAATCAGGGACTAGCGGGACCACCGGGGAGCTGTTTTTT
abundance: few; d_gene: -; j_gene: TRBJ2-5; v_gene: TRBV21-1; CDR3aa: CAKSGGPIQETQYF; CDR3nt: TGTGCCAAGTCGGGAGGGCCTATTCAAGAGACCCAGTACTTC
abundance: few; d_gene: -; j_gene: TRBJ2-7; v_gene: TRBV6-6; CDR3aa: CASAEGFYEQYF; CDR3nt: TGTGCCAGCGCCGAGGGATTCTACGAGCAGTACTTC
abundance: -; d_gene: -; j_gene: TRBJ2-2; v_gene: TRBV7-9; CDR3aa: CASSPPGSGNSGELFF; CDR3nt: TGTGCCAGCAGCCCCCCGGGCAGCGGAAATTCCGGGGAGCTGTTTTTT
abundance: -; d_gene: TRBD2; j_gene: TRBJ2-7; v_gene: TRBV6-5; CDR3aa: CASSPSGLVSYEQYF; CDR3nt: TGTGCCAGCAGTCCTAGCGGGCTCGTTTCCTACGAGCAGTACTTC
abundance: few; d_gene: -; j_gene: TRBJ2-3; v_gene: TRBV7-2; CDR3aa: CASSLEGRGTDTQYF; CDR3nt: TGTGCCAGCAGCTTGGAGGGTCGCGGCACAGATACGCAGTATTTT
abundance: -; d_gene: TRBD1; j_gene: TRBJ2-1; v_gene: TRBV11-2; CDR3aa: CASSNRGQRNEQFF; CDR3nt: TGTGCCAGCAGTAACAGGGGGCAGCGGAATGAGCAGTTCTTC
abundance: -; d_gene: TRBD1; j_gene: TRBJ2-7; v_gene: TRBV18; CDR3aa: CASSPSQGASYEQYF; CDR3nt: TGTGCCAGCTCACCATCCCAGGGGGCCTCCTACGAGCAGTACTTC
abundance: -; d_gene: -; j_gene: TRBJ2-1; v_gene: TRBV3-1/TRBV3-2; CDR3aa: CASSQGREVYNEQFF; CDR3nt: TGTGCCAGCAGCCAAGGGAGGGAGGTCTACAATGAGCAGTTCTTC
abundance: few; d_gene: -; j_gene: TRBJ2-1; v_gene: TRBV7-2; CDR3aa: CASSQSGSKNNEQFF; CDR3nt: TGTGCCAGCAGCCAATCGGGTTCTAAAAACAATGAGCAGTTCTTC
abundance: -; d_gene: -; j_gene: TRBJ2-2; v_gene: TRBV24-1; CDR3aa: CATSSDRTNTGELFF; CDR3nt: TGTGCCACTTCTTCTGACAGGACGAACACCGGGGAGCTGTTTTTT
abundance: few; d_gene: -; j_gene: TRBJ2-5; v_gene: TRBV19; CDR3aa: CASSIRGETQYF; CDR3nt: TGTGCCAGTAGTATAAGGGGAGAGACCCAGTACTTC
abundance: -; d_gene: -; j_gene: TRBJ1-5; v_gene: TRBV6-2/TRBV6-3; CDR3aa: CASSSRGGVDQPQHF; CDR3nt: TGTGCCAGCAGCTCCAGGGGTGGGGTCGATCAGCCCCAGCATTTT
abundance: -; d_gene: -; j_gene: TRBJ2-7; v_gene: TRBV24-1; CDR3aa: CATSLYEQYF; CDR3nt: TGTGCCACCAGTCTGTACGAGCAGTACTTC
abundance: -; d_gene: -; j_gene: TRBJ1-2; v_gene: TRBV11-2; CDR3aa: CASSLYLGVNYGYTF; CDR3nt: TGTGCCAGCAGCTTATATTTAGGAGTTAACTATGGCTACACCTTC
abundance: -; d_gene: -; j_gene: TRBJ1-5; v_gene: TRBV28; CDR3aa: CASSIIPGGNQPQHF; CDR3nt: TGTGCCAGCAGCATTATTCCGGGGGGAAATCAGCCCCAGCATTTT
abundance: -; d_gene: TRBD1; j_gene: TRBJ2-1; v_gene: TRBV7-2; CDR3aa: CASRSKGQAYNEQFF; CDR3nt: TGTGCCAGCAGGTCAAAGGGACAGGCATACAATGAGCAGTTCTTC
abundance: -; d_gene: TRBD2; j_gene: TRBJ2-7; v_gene: TRBV6-5; CDR3aa: CASSYLLAGDSEQYF; CDR3nt: TGTGCCAGCAGTTACTTACTAGCGGGAGATAGCGAGCAGTACTTC
abundance: few; d_gene: -; j_gene: TRBJ1-2; v_gene: TRBV19; CDR3aa: CASRSLPVRVNYGYTF; CDR3nt: TGTGCCAGTAGAAGCCTCCCGGTGAGGGTTAACTATGGCTACACCTTC
abundance: -; d_gene: -; j_gene: TRBJ1-3; v_gene: TRBV5-1; CDR3aa: CASSLVWGQGNTIYF; CDR3nt: TGCGCCAGCAGCTTGGTCTGGGGGCAAGGAAACACCATATATTTT
abundance: -; d_gene: -; j_gene: TRBJ2-5; v_gene: TRBV29-1; CDR3aa: CSVGGNREWETQYF; CDR3nt: TGCAGCGTTGGGGGGAACAGGGAGTGGGAGACCCAGTACTTC
abundance: -; d_gene: -; j_gene: TRBJ2-1; v_gene: TRBV9; CDR3aa: CASSVAGRSPNNEQFF; CDR3nt: TGTGCCAGCAGCGTAGCGGGTAGATCTCCGAACAATGAGCAGTTCTTC